The 18 T cell receptor beta chains below come from one sample, sequenced in a study of response to subunit inactivated influenza vaccine. A single record per CDR3 protein comes from TCRdb applying MiXCR to the RT-PCR reads. This sample has about 620,000 distinct CDR3 sequences, with around 11% found just once. Source: PBMCs from blood, taken on the day of vaccination. The receptors were gathered from a man aged 50 or older who received an inactivated influenza vaccine.

This clonotype turned up a few times. The chain combines TRBV7-2 with TRBJ2-5; TRBD2 aligns across 8 bases. The CDR3 consists of 13 residues. Germline CDR1 and CDR2: SGHTA and FQGNSA. Unmatched junction bases numbered 7, after V lost 4 bases and J lost 9 bases. The CDR3 spells CASSYGGGVSQYF. CDR3 bases: TGTGCCAGCAGCTACGGGGGGGGTGTGTCCCAGTACTTC.

The chain links TRBV20-1 to TRBJ2-2; D is possibly TRBD1 or TRBD2 (5 bases each). The CDR3 covers 15 residues. Germline V lookup: CDR1 DFQATT, CDR2 SNEGSKA (reference sequence). Trimming took 2 bases from V and 4 from J, leaving 14 bases between them. Here the CDR3 reads CSARWGSVSTGELFF. The CDR3 nucleotides read TGCAGTGCTAGATGGGGGAGTGTCTCCACCGGGGAGCTGTTTTTT.

This chain joins TRBV4-2 and TRBJ2-7; TRBD2 matches 8 bases. Germline assignment: CDR1 LGHNA and CDR2 YNFKEQ. J lost 5 bases, V lost 5 bases, and 11 bases had no gene match. CDR3 length equals 15 residues. The CDR3 reads CASSSLNGRADEQYF. The CDR3 DNA reads TGTGCCAGCAGCTCCCTCAACGGGAGGGCCGACGAGCAGTACTTC.

CDR3 in DNA: TGTGCCAGCAGCCAAGATCCCATAACAACGACCGGGGAGCTGTTTTTT. Its protein product is CASSQDPITTTGELFF. This rearrangement joins TRBV4-2 to TRBJ2-2; D is uncertain. The V gene lost 0 bases and the J gene lost 5 bases, with 13 bases spanning the gap. The CDR3 totals 16 residues. Germline assignment: CDR1 LGHNA and CDR2 YNFKEQ.

The CDR3 here is CSVGLAGNEQYF. The CDR3 DNA reads as TGCAGCGTTGGACTAGCGGGTAACGAGCAGTACTTC. The genes are TRBV29-1 and TRBJ2-7; 10 nucleotides align to TRBD2. Germline CDR1 reads SQVTM; CDR2 reads ANQGSEA. The ends lost 4 bases at V and 5 bases at J; junction bases unmatched: 2. The CDR3 totals 12 residues.

This clonotype was seen only a few times. This chain joins TRBV9 and TRBJ2-2; unclear D gene. In germline, CDR1 is SGDLS, CDR2 YYNGEE. The CDR3 sequence is 16 residues long. The V and J ends lost 0 bases and 2 bases respectively, with 11 bases between them. The CDR3 here is CASSVEAFFNTGELFF. In nucleotides, the CDR3 is TGTGCCAGCAGCGTAGAGGCGTTCTTCAACACCGGGGAGCTGTTTTTT. Complete variable domain (other parts from reference TRBV9 and TRBJ2-2): DSGVTQTPKHLITATGQRVTLRCSPRSGDLSVYWYQQSLDQGLQFLIQYYNGEERAKGNILERFSAQQFPDLHSELNLSSLELGDSALYFCASSVEAFFNTGELFFGEGSRLTVL.

In this sample, this clonotype turned up many times. V is TRBV20-1 and J is TRBJ2-1, with 12 bases identical to TRBD1. The CDR3 totals 14 residues. Germline CDR1 and CDR2: DFQATT and SNEGSKA (reference sequence). Trimming cost V 4 bases and J 6 bases; bases outside gene matches: 4. DNA of the CDR3: TGCAGTGCTACTCGGGACAGGGGGCTCAATGAGCAGTTCTTC. Encoded protein: CSATRDRGLNEQFF.

The sample holds many counts of this clonotype. This chain connects TRBV12-3 or TRBV12-4 to TRBJ2-2; D gene unclear. V was pared by 3 bases and J by 6 bases, with 8 bases between. This CDR3 contains 13 residues. The CDR3 loop is CASSFVQAGELFF. As DNA, the CDR3 is TGTGCCAGCAGTTTCGTGCAAGCCGGGGAGCTGTTTTTT.

Details on this clonotype: A read error may account for a junction end that differs from germline. The chain combines TRBV6-2 or TRBV6-3 with TRBJ2-7; no clear D gene. The CDR3 consists of 15 residues. Germline CDR1 MNHEY, CDR2 SVGEGT. Here the CDR3 DNA reads TGTGCCAGCAGCCCCCGGCCGCCGTCCTCCCACGAGCAGTACTTC. Translating gives CASSPRPPSSHEQYF.

The genes are TRBV20-1 and TRBJ1-2, with unresolved D. Germline loops: CDR1 DFQATT, CDR2 SNEGSKA (reference sequence). This CDR3 spans 13 amino acids. The V gene lost 6 bases and the J gene lost 2 bases, with 13 bases spanning the gap. DNA of the CDR3: TGCAGTGCCCCAACCAGACGGAACTATGGCTACACCTTC. It specifies CSAPTRRNYGYTF.

A note on this clonotype: A much larger clone sits a single nucleotide away, making a read error possible. In DNA, the CDR3 is TGTGTCACCAGGGGACTAGCGGGAGTGCACGAGCAGTACTTC. It is translated as CVTRGLAGVHEQYF. The chain joins TRBV24-1 to TRBJ2-7, with 14 positions matching TRBD2. The CDR3 has 14 residues. Germline V gives CDR1 KGHDR, CDR2 SFDVKD.

CDR3 nucleotide sequence: TGTGCCAGCAGTAACGGACAGGGGGTCGTCGATGAGCAGTTCTTC. This codes for CASSNGQGVVDEQFF. The chain employs TRBV6-5 and TRBJ2-1; TRBD1 matches 10 bases. The J segment lost 8 bases and the V segment lost 5 bases, leaving 9 bases of the junction unmatched. The CDR3 extends over 15 amino acids. Germline CDR1 and CDR2: MNHEY and SVGAGI.

The table lists this clonotype with a few counts. The chain links TRBV20-1 to TRBJ1-4, with D unclear. V was clipped by 6 bases and J by 0 bases, with 8 bases between them. CDR1 and CDR2 (germline): DFQATT, SNEGSKA (reference sequence). The CDR3 consists of 13 residues. Written as DNA, the CDR3 is TGCAGTGCCTCCCTGACAACTAATGAAAAACTGTTTTTT. As protein: CSASLTTNEKLFF.

V is TRBV5-1 and J is TRBJ2-7; D unclear. This CDR3 comprises 14 residues. V dropped 0 bases and J dropped 1 base, with 8 bases sitting between them. The germline V gene has CDR1 SGHRS and CDR2 YFSETQ. The CDR3 sequence: CASSLGDPSYEQYF. In DNA form, the CDR3 reads TGCGCCAGCAGCTTGGGAGACCCGTCCTACGAGCAGTACTTC. The variable domain in full, with the rest retrieved from reference TRBV5-1 and TRBJ2-7, is KAGVTQTPRYLIKTRGQQVTLSCSPISGHRSVSWYQQTPGQGLQFLFEYFSETQRNKGNFPGRFSGRQFSNSRSEMNVSTLELGDSALYLCASSLGDPSYEQYFGPGTRLTVT.

CDR3 amino acids: CASRTGYHEQYF. The CDR3 DNA follows: TGTGCCAGCCGGACAGGGTACCACGAGCAGTACTTC. The chain has TRBV27 and TRBJ2-7; 8 nucleotides match TRBD1. CDR3 size: 12 residues. Germline CDR1 reads MNHEY; CDR2 reads SMNVEV (reference sequence). Trimming removed 8 bases from V and 5 bases from J; junction bases left unmatched: 5.

Remarks on this clonotype: A read error may explain this, as a much larger clone is one base away. The rearrangement joins TRBV27 to TRBJ2-1; a weak D match, TRBD1 (6 bases). Germline lookup yields CDR1 MNHEY and CDR2 SMNVEV (reference sequence). The CDR3 length is 16 residues. Here the CDR3 DNA reads TGTGCCAGCAGTTTAAGAGGGGGTGGCCCCTACAATGATCAGTTCTTC. It encodes CASSLRGGGPYNDQFF.

This clonotype has at least ten counts. The rearrangement links TRBV9 to TRBJ2-2, with TRBD2 matching 13 bases. The CDR3 is 16 residues long. Unmatched junction bases numbered 2, after V lost 0 bases and J lost 6 bases. Germline CDR1 and CDR2: SGDLS and YYNGEE. The CDR3 reads CASSVGGLAGAGELFF. CDR3 coding DNA: TGTGCCAGCAGCGTAGGTGGACTAGCGGGAGCCGGGGAGCTGTTTTTT.

This clonotype was seen ten or more times. The rearrangement joins TRBV29-1 to TRBJ1-5; D gene unclear. Germline V gene lookup returns CDR1 SQVTM and CDR2 ANQGSEA. Trimming pared 4 bases from V and 6 bases from J, leaving 19 bases between. There are 15 residues in the CDR3. The CDR3, as DNA: TGCAGCGTTGTACAATCGGGTGGGTCGGGTCAGCCCCAGCATTTT. Residues: CSVVQSGGSGQPQHF.